Sequencing of this TCR beta chain was carried out in a study of T cell responses to AZD1222 COVID-19 vaccine. Points from the study as a whole: AZD1222 recipients seropositive at baseline numbered only six. White British ancestry dominated among donors, who included more females, and clonal diversity was possibly underestimated. Regions 160-218 and 743-854 dominated among vaccine-associated CD4 TCRs spanning spike.

Using immunoSEQ multiplex PCR, the repertoire was profiled, and TCRdb retains in-frame clones only, with some absent. The sample contains 120,000 or so clones, around 90% of which appear only once. To note about this clone: Antigen unknown.

The CDR3 runs 16 residues. V lost 2 bases to trimming and J lost 5 bases; unmatched junction nucleotides: 5. Germline V lookup: CDR1 SEHNR, CDR2 FQNEAQ (reference sequence). The specimen comprised peripheral blood, sampled on day 0 of AZD1222 vaccination. The V and J genes are TRBV7-9 and TRBJ2-2; TRBD2 matches at 10 bases. This TCR was recovered from an adult in good health. In DNA, the CDR3 is TGTGCCAGCAGCTTAACGGAACTAGCGGGGACCGGGGAGCTGTTTTTT. Residues: CASSLTELAGTGELFF.